This entry lists 24 T cell receptor beta chains sequenced from one sample in a study of CD8+CD57+ T cells in acquired aplastic anemia. Genomic DNA constituted the template upon which TCR beta VDJ and CDR3 profiling was performed. TCRdb reprocessed the reads via MiXCR and lists one record per CDR3 protein. The table lists about 190,000 distinct CDR3 sequences, approximately 52% of them singletons. Material for sequencing was sorted CD4+, CD8+, or CD8+CD57+ T cells (not recorded which) from PBMCs. The receptor set was obtained from a human donor in good health, serving as a control.

V usage is TRBV19 and J usage is TRBJ1-4, with D possibly being TRBD1 (5 bases). The CDR3 has 15 amino acids. V dropped 3 bases and J dropped 1 base, with 9 bases sitting between them. Germline V gene sequence: CDR1 LNHDA, CDR2 SQIVND (reference sequence). In DNA, the CDR3 is TGTGCCAGTAGTATGTATGGGGGAACTAATGAAAAACTGTTTTTT. Residues: CASSMYGGTNEKLFF.

Points on this clonotype: A read error may account for a junction end that differs from germline. This chain connects TRBV4-3 to TRBJ2-6, with D hard to call. This CDR3 has 18 residues. From germline, CDR1 is LGHNA and CDR2 YSLEER. The CDR3 spells CASRHRPETGSGANVLTF. The CDR3 DNA is TGCGCCAGCCGCCACCGACCTGAAACCGGGTCTGGGGCCAACGTCCTGACTTTC.

This clonotype was observed at least ten times. The chain joins TRBV5-1 to TRBJ1-4; 8 nucleotides agree with TRBD1. This CDR3 spans 17 amino acids. Unmatched junction bases numbered 12, after V lost 4 bases and J lost 4 bases. Looked up from germline, CDR1 is SGHRS and CDR2 is YFSETQ. The CDR3 loop is CASSPRAPGQVNEKLFF. CDR3 coding DNA: TGCGCCAGCAGCCCGAGAGCCCCGGGACAGGTTAATGAAAAACTGTTTTTT.

CDR3 sequence: CASSISTLTGGFLHQPQHF. DNA of the CDR3: TGTGCCAGTAGTATATCTACCTTGACAGGGGGCTTTTTACATCAGCCCCAGCATTTT. This chain uses TRBV19 with TRBJ1-5, with 10 bases lining up with TRBD1. The trim removed 2 bases at V and 5 bases at J, leaving 15 bases unmatched. CDR1 and CDR2 (germline): LNHDA, SQIVND (reference sequence). The CDR3 spans 19 residues.

The chain is built from TRBV10-3 and TRBJ2-3; TRBD2 agrees at 12 bases. The CDR3 covers 16 residues. Germline-derived CDR1 and CDR2 are ENHRY and SYGVKD. Trimming took 2 bases from V and 0 from J; bases not matched to a gene: 0. CDR3 region: CAISETSGGSTDTQYF. The CDR3 DNA follows: TGTGCCATCAGTGAGACTAGCGGGGGGAGCACAGATACGCAGTATTTT.

The V and J genes are TRBV7-2 and TRBJ2-5; 10 bases match TRBD2. The CDR3 runs 15 residues. The V and J ends lost 1 base and 5 bases, in that order; junction bases with no gene match: 4. Germline CDR1 is SGHTA and CDR2 is FQGNSA. The CDR3: CASSLGLAGVETQYF. DNA of the CDR3: TGTGCCAGCAGCTTAGGGCTAGCGGGGGTGGAGACCCAGTACTTC.

This clonotype has a count of ten or more. The rearrangement uses TRBV19 and TRBJ1-5; perhaps TRBD1 as D (6 bases). Trimming stripped 4 bases from V and 0 bases from J, with 10 bases between. Germline V lookup: CDR1 LNHDA, CDR2 SQIVND (reference sequence). CDR3 size: 15 residues. CDR3 loop: CASSRDNYSNQPQHF. Here the CDR3 DNA reads TGTGCCAGTAGTAGGGACAACTATAGCAATCAGCCCCAGCATTTT. Supplemented by reference TRBV19 and TRBJ1-5, the full variable domain reads DGGITQSPKYLFRKEGQNVTLSCEQNLNHDAMYWYRQDPGQGLRLIYYSQIVNDFQKGDIAEGYSVSREKKESFPLTVTSAQKNPTAFYLCASSRDNYSNQPQHFGDGTRLSIL.

This clonotype was seen ten or more times. The chain couples TRBV19 to TRBJ1-5; no firm D call. Germline values: CDR1 LNHDA, CDR2 SQIVND (reference sequence). Trimming took 5 bases from V and 4 from J, leaving 6 bases between them. The CDR3 runs 12 residues. The DNA of the CDR3 is TGTGCCAGTAGTCACTATAATCAGCCCCAGCATTTT. This sequence encodes CASSHYNQPQHF.

This clonotype was counted many times. V and J are TRBV20-1 and TRBJ2-1; 10 bases map to TRBD2. Unmatched junction bases numbered 6, after V lost 6 bases and J lost 4 bases. This CDR3 has 14 amino acids. Germline CDR1 and CDR2: DFQATT and SNEGSKA (reference sequence). The CDR3 loop reads CSAVLAGFYNEQFF. CDR3 in DNA: TGCAGTGCGGTACTAGCGGGGTTTTACAATGAGCAGTTCTTC.

This clonotype was recorded only once. The CDR3 loop is CASSFSGGRLEQYF. The CDR3, as DNA: TGCGCCAGCAGCTTCAGCGGGGGAAGGCTCGAGCAGTACTTC. V usage is TRBV5-1 and J usage is TRBJ2-7, with 8 bases that match TRBD2. The germline gives CDR1 SGHRS, CDR2 YFSETQ. V shed 2 bases and J 6 bases; nucleotides not matched to a gene: 7. CDR3 length equals 14 residues.

The V call is TRBV19, the J call TRBJ2-7, with 10 bases fitting TRBD1. After removal of 5 bases from V and 5 bases from J, the junction contained 9 bases not matched to a gene. The CDR3 spans 15 residues. CDR1 and CDR2 (germline): LNHDA, SQIVND (reference sequence). Here the CDR3 reads CASSLSGTGVNEQYF. CDR3 coding DNA: TGTGCCAGTAGTCTGAGCGGGACAGGGGTAAACGAGCAGTACTTC.

This clonotype was observed a handful of times. The chain uses TRBV7-9 and TRBJ1-6; 10 bases fit TRBD1. Germline V gene sequence: CDR1 SEHNR, CDR2 FQNEAQ (reference sequence). The trim removed 1 base at V and 7 bases at J, leaving 7 bases unmatched. This CDR3 region has 17 residues. CDR3 bases: TGTGCCAGCAGCTTAGGGTCCAAGGGACAGGGGAATTCACCCCTCCACTTT. Its protein product is CASSLGSKGQGNSPLHF.

This clonotype was found many times. This rearrangement joins TRBV20-1 to TRBJ2-7, with 8 nucleotides matching TRBD1. CDR3 size: 13 residues. CDR1 DFQATT and CDR2 SNEGSKA come from the germline V gene (reference sequence). V shed 6 bases, J shed 2 bases, and the junction held 6 bases outside the gene matches. The CDR3, as DNA: TGCAGTGCCACACAGGGGGGCGCCTACGAGCAGTACTTC. Translation gives CSATQGGAYEQYF.

The V and J genes are TRBV15 and TRBJ1-5, with no clear D. Per the germline V gene, CDR1 is LNHNV and CDR2 is YYDKDF (reference sequence). V was cut by 1 base and J by 8 bases, with 6 bases left in between. This CDR3 has 12 residues. The CDR3 nucleotides read TGTGCCACCAGCAGAGGGCCGGAGCCCCAGCATTTT. This sequence encodes CATSRGPEPQHF.

The chain combines TRBV10-3 with TRBJ1-1; no clear D gene. Germline CDR1 and CDR2: ENHRY and SYGVKD. This CDR3 region has 11 residues. V shed 10 bases and J shed 8 bases, with 14 bases lying between them. The chain's CDR3 is CASTTSGEAFF. As DNA, the CDR3 is TGTGCCAGCACGACTAGCGGGGAAGCTTTCTTT.

On this clonotype itself: A read error is likely, as this CDR3 ends without the conserved phenylalanine or tryptophan. The gene calls are TRBV20-1 and TRBJ2-3, with 15 bases matching TRBD2. From germline, CDR1 is DFQATT and CDR2 SNEGSKA (reference sequence). The CDR3 covers 16 residues. The CDR3 reads CSAPRTSGGGTDMQYL. In nucleotides, the CDR3 is TGCAGTGCACCGAGGACTAGCGGGGGGGGCACAGATATGCAGTATCTT.

This clonotype was counted at least ten times. The chain couples TRBV20-1 to TRBJ1-2; no reliable D call. The ends were cut back, 3 bases at V and 2 bases at J, with 13 bases in the middle. Germline assignment: CDR1 DFQATT and CDR2 SNEGSKA (reference sequence). This CDR3 contains 14 residues. The chain's CDR3 is CSASSRASNYGYTF. CDR3 coding DNA: TGCAGTGCTAGTTCGCGCGCTTCGAACTATGGCTACACCTTC.

The V gene is TRBV7-8, the J gene TRBJ2-7, with 9 bases aligning to TRBD1. Per the germline V gene, CDR1 is SGHVS and CDR2 is FQNEAQ. V shed 5 bases and J 5 bases; nucleotides not matched to a gene: 7. This CDR3 spans 14 amino acids. CDR3 DNA sequence: TGTGCCAGCAGCGCTCCGGGACAGGGCCACGAGCAGTACTTC. It yields the protein CASSAPGQGHEQYF.

As to this clonotype: A much larger clone lies a single base off, so this may be a read error. V and J are TRBV28 and TRBJ1-5, with TRBD1 as a possible D gene (6 bases). CDR3 length: 15 residues. Germline V CDR1 and CDR2: MDHEN, SYDVKM. The CDR3 is CASTTQGFSSQPQHF. The CDR3 DNA is TGTGCCAGCACCACTCAGGGGTTTAGCAGTCAGCCCCAGCATTTT.

This clonotype was seen just once. One end of the junction fails to match germline, which may point to a read error. The chain has TRBV7-9 and TRBJ1-2; no definite D call. The CDR3 totals 11 residues. The germline V gene encodes CDR1 SEHNR and CDR2 FQNEAQ (reference sequence). CDR3 region: CARSLRSLYTF. CDR3 DNA sequence: TGTGCCAGAAGCTTACGCAGTTTGTACACCTTC.

The chain couples TRBV7-3 to TRBJ1-6; TRBD1 agrees at 10 bases. This CDR3 is 15 amino acids long. Germline CDR1 is SGHTA and CDR2 is FQGTGA. The trim removed 5 bases at V and 14 bases at J, leaving 12 bases unmatched. CDR3 nucleotide sequence: TGTGCCAGCAGCCTCGGGGGGGACAGGGGAATCACCCTCCACTTT. It yields the protein CASSLGGDRGITLHF.

In this sample, this clonotype turned up many times. The chain employs TRBV4-1 and TRBJ2-1; 12 bases agree with TRBD2. This CDR3 spans 17 amino acids. Germline values: CDR1 MGHRA, CDR2 YSYEKL. J was trimmed by 2 bases and V by 4 bases; bases with no gene match: 6. CDR3 residues: CASSRTRTSGAYNEQFF. The CDR3 DNA follows: TGCGCCAGCAGCCGTACCAGGACTAGCGGGGCCTACAATGAGCAGTTCTTC.

Remarks on this clonotype: Because the CDR3 is missing its conserved closing phenylalanine or tryptophan, this is likely a read error. No DNA is shown, since the ends of the CDR3 on it are uncertain; the CDR3 is the one TCRdb lists. V and J are TRBV10-3 and TRBJ2-3; the table names TRBD1, a call not compared with the DNA. Germline V gene sequence: CDR1 ENHRY, CDR2 SYGVKD. The CDR3 length equals 12 residues, ends included. The CDR3 spells CAITNQGGQVTY.

This rearrangement joins TRBV5-6 to TRBJ2-1; 9 nucleotides align to TRBD1. This CDR3 is 17 amino acids long. Germline V gives CDR1 SGHDT, CDR2 YYEEEE. The V gene end was trimmed by 2 bases and the J gene end by 4 bases; junction bases not matched to a gene: 10. DNA of the CDR3: TGTGCCAGCAGCTTAGGGCCTCGGGACAGGGTATACAATGAGCAGTTCTTC. It specifies CASSLGPRDRVYNEQFF.